This TCR beta chain was retrieved from a study of OX40 agonist ivuxolimab in advanced cancers. As for the study in general: The dose-escalation group included hepatocellular carcinoma, melanoma, renal cell carcinoma and head and neck cancer. Partial responses were achieved by three patients: one hepatocellular carcinoma, two cutaneous melanoma. Regarding the study as a whole: In CD8+ T cells, expanded clones were on average more numerous than in CD4+.

TCRdb's table, derived via immunoSEQ multiplex PCR, lists solely in-frame clones and lacks some. Here the sample spans about 14,000 clones, more than 70% being singletons. As concerns this clone: The antigen is not known.

The ends were cut back, 4 bases at V and 5 bases at J, with 21 bases in the middle. The germline V gene encodes CDR1 SGHTA and CDR2 FQGNSA. The CDR3 length is 16 residues. The source was CD4+ or CD8+ T cells sorted from blood, collected in a trial of the OX40 agonist ivuxolimab. The rearrangement links TRBV7-2 to TRBJ2-7; D might be TRBD1 (6 bases). The receptor was derived from an adult with an advanced solid tumor such as melanoma, head and neck, liver or kidney cancer. The CDR3 here is CASSSRSGEVGDEQYF. The CDR3 coding sequence is TGTGCCAGCAGCTCCCGGTCAGGGGAAGTGGGCGACGAGCAGTACTTC.